Reported below is one T cell receptor (beta chain). Its antigen is currently unknown. The data stem from a study of CD8+CD57+ T cells in acquired aplastic anemia. Whole-study context: Average DNA yield from sorted CD4+ and CD8+ cells was about 2.9 ug. Whole-study findings and limits: Common to patients and controls were twenty-nine CD8+ CDR3 sequences. Researchers reported that CD8+ Simpson's diversity was not significantly different in patients versus controls.

TCR beta VDJ and CDR3 profiling used genomic DNA as template. TCRdb independently ran MiXCR on the reads; one entry per CDR3 protein. The sample holds about 270,000 distinct CDR3 sequences, approximately 56% seen once. This receptor was obtained from a human donor with severe aplastic anemia or a healthy control (not recorded which). Material for sequencing was sorted CD4+, CD8+, or CD8+CD57+ T cells (not recorded which) from PBMCs.

The CDR3 is CASSIVGQRMNEQYF. For the CDR3, the DNA is TGTGCCAGTAGTATAGTAGGACAGAGGATGAACGAGCAGTACTTC. V is TRBV19 and J is TRBJ2-7, with D possibly TRBD1 on 6 matching bases. V lost 1 base and J lost 5, with 15 bases in between. The CDR3 is 15 residues long. Germline loops: CDR1 LNHDA, CDR2 SQIVND (reference sequence).